The 23 T cell receptor beta chains given below trace back to one sample, sequenced in a study of PD-1 blockade in classical Hodgkin lymphoma. TCRdb's table, derived via immunoSEQ multiplex PCR, lists solely in-frame clones and lacks some. The repertoire consists of about 50,000 clones, with 88% occurring once and the leading ten covering approximately 5.4%. Following autologous stem cell transplantation, relapse occurred in every patient, and exposure to brentuximab vedotin varied. The sequencing here drew on peripheral blood mononuclear cells (PBMCs), taken before the second cycle of nivolumab. Source of these receptors: a human donor with classical Hodgkin lymphoma.

The V call is TRBV18, the J call TRBJ1-1, with D possibly being TRBD1 (6 bases). The CDR3 contains 17 residues. V lost 3 bases and J lost 0, with 17 bases in between. Germline V CDR1 and CDR2: KGHSH, LQKENI. The DNA of the CDR3 is TGTGCCAGCTCACCTGTACAGGGAGGGGGTATGAACACTGAAGCTTTCTTT. The encoded protein is CASSPVQGGGMNTEAFF.

V and J are TRBV18 and TRBJ1-5; D remains ambiguous. Germline V lookup: CDR1 KGHSH, CDR2 LQKENI. V was shortened by 8 bases and J by 2 bases, with 10 bases between the two germline ends. CDR3 length: 13 residues. CDR3 DNA sequence: TGTGCCAGCCACGCGCAGCGCAATCAGCCCCAGCATTTT. Translation: CASHAQRNQPQHF.

V and J are TRBV6-5 and TRBJ1-1; possible D gene TRBD1, 5 bases. This CDR3 has 13 amino acids. In germline, CDR1 is MNHEY, CDR2 SVGAGI. Trimming pared 5 bases from V and 4 bases from J, leaving 11 bases between. The CDR3 protein is CASSRRVFTEAFF. The CDR3 region has the DNA TGTGCCAGCAGTCGCAGGGTCTTCACTGAAGCTTTCTTT.

V and J are TRBV21-1 and TRBJ2-1; the table names TRBD2, a call not compared with the DNA. TRBV21-1 is labeled a pseudogene. CDR3 length: 15 residues. The CDR3 is CASSKASRTPNEQFF. The CDR3 coding sequence is TGTGCCAGCAGCAAAGCTTCTAGGACTCCCAATGAGCAGTTCTTC.

The V call is TRBV5-1, the J call TRBJ2-2, with D perhaps given as TRBD1 or TRBD2 (5 bases each). The CDR3 is made up of 15 amino acids. The germline V and J ends were trimmed by 3 bases and 0 bases, with 9 bases remaining between them. Germline-derived CDR1 and CDR2 are SGHRS and YFSETQ. Written as DNA, the CDR3 is TGCGCCAGCAGCTCGGGGCGCGCGAACACCGGGGAGCTGTTTTTT. Translation: CASSSGRANTGELFF. The entire variable domain, with the rest obtained from reference TRBV5-1 and TRBJ2-2, is as follows: KAGVTQTPRYLIKTRGQQVTLSCSPISGHRSVSWYQQTPGQGLQFLFEYFSETQRNKGNFPGRFSGRQFSNSRSEMNVSTLELGDSALYLCASSSGRANTGELFFGEGSRLTVL.

V usage is TRBV11-3 and J usage is TRBJ2-7, with 9 bases aligning to TRBD2. V shed 1 base, J shed 2 bases, and the junction held 3 bases outside the gene matches. CDR3 length equals 15 residues. Germline CDR1 is SGHNT and CDR2 is YENEEA. As DNA, the CDR3 is TGTGCCAGCAGCTTAGCCCTAGCGGGGACCTACGAGCAGTACTTC. It specifies CASSLALAGTYEQYF.

The chain employs TRBV6-5 and TRBJ1-2, with 9 bases fitting TRBD1. Germline CDR1 and CDR2: MNHEY and SVGAGI. CDR3 size: 15 residues. The ends lost 4 bases at V and 3 bases at J; junction bases unmatched: 6. This CDR3 reads CASSSSGTGYYGYTF. The DNA for the CDR3 is TGTGCCAGCAGTTCCTCCGGGACAGGGTACTATGGCTACACCTTC.

The chain recombines TRBV5-1 with TRBJ1-1, with D possibly matching TRBD1 (5 bases). The length of the CDR3 is 15 residues. V shed 2 bases and J shed 4 bases, with 15 bases lying between them. CDR1 is SGHRS, CDR2 YFSETQ, per germline. The CDR3 DNA reads as TGCGCCAGCAGCTTCCTCGGGGCCTCGGGCACTGAAGCTTTCTTT. As protein: CASSFLGASGTEAFF.

The chain joins TRBV5-1 to TRBJ1-4; tentatively, D is TRBD1 (5 bases). Per the germline V gene, CDR1 is SGHRS and CDR2 is YFSETQ. V was pared by 0 bases and J by 0 bases, with 9 bases between. The CDR3 covers 16 residues. The CDR3 reads CASSLVGGATNEKLFF. The DNA for the CDR3 is TGCGCCAGCAGCTTGGTCGGGGGGGCAACTAATGAAAAACTGTTTTTT.

The chain carries TRBV9 and TRBJ1-3, with D possibly matching TRBD1 (6 bases). Trimming left V 4 bases short and J 4 bases short, with 15 bases between. The CDR3 runs 15 residues. Germline V gene sequence: CDR1 SGDLS, CDR2 YYNGEE. The CDR3 bases are TGTGCCAGCAGCCAGGTGGGGGGCACCGGAAACACCATATATTTT. This gives the protein CASSQVGGTGNTIYF.

The gene calls are TRBV7-9 and TRBJ2-7, with a possible D match to TRBD1 (5 bases). The CDR3 runs 13 residues. The germline V and J ends were trimmed by 0 bases and 6 bases, with 9 bases remaining between them. Germline V gene sequence: CDR1 SEHNR, CDR2 FQNEAQ (reference sequence). The CDR3 region is CASSLANRREQYF. The CDR3 DNA reads TGTGCCAGCAGCTTAGCCAACAGGCGCGAGCAGTACTTC. Variable domain in full (rest from reference TRBV7-9 and TRBJ2-7): DTGVSQNPRHKITKRGQNVTFRCDPISEHNRLYWYRQTLGQGPEFLTYFQNEAQLEKSRLLSDRFSAERPKGSFSTLEIQRTEQGDSAMYLCASSLANRREQYFGPGTRLTVT.

The gene calls are TRBV10-1 and TRBJ2-2, with D hard to call. The CDR3 is 15 residues long. Germline assignment: CDR1 WNHNN and CDR2 SYGVQD (reference sequence). The V and J ends lost 3 bases and 1 base respectively, with 9 bases between them. The DNA for the CDR3 is TGCGCCAGCAGTGACTCAAGGGTGAACACCGGGGAGCTGTTTTTT. This codes for CASSDSRVNTGELFF.

The chain is built from TRBV5-1 and TRBJ2-5, with 9 bases identical to TRBD1. V lost 4 bases and J lost 2; bases outside the gene matches: 6. Germline lookup yields CDR1 SGHRS and CDR2 YFSETQ. This CDR3 has 15 amino acids. The CDR3 coding sequence is TGCGCCAGCAGCCCGGGACAGGGCGTTCAAGAGACCCAGTACTTC. It encodes CASSPGQGVQETQYF. The whole variable domain, filled in from reference TRBV5-1 and TRBJ2-5, reads KAGVTQTPRYLIKTRGQQVTLSCSPISGHRSVSWYQQTPGQGLQFLFEYFSETQRNKGNFPGRFSGRQFSNSRSEMNVSTLELGDSALYLCASSPGQGVQETQYFGPGTRLLVL.

The V and J genes are TRBV6-6 and TRBJ1-5; 7 bases line up with TRBD1. With V trimmed by 7 bases and J by 2 bases, 8 bases remained unmatched. Per the germline V gene, CDR1 is MNHNY and CDR2 is SVGAGI (reference sequence). There are 15 residues in the CDR3. CDR3 loop: CASNLRQGGNQPQHF. The CDR3 bases are TGTGCCAGCAACTTGCGACAGGGTGGCAATCAGCCCCAGCATTTT.

This CDR3 reads CASSIGVGVEAFF. The CDR3 nucleotides read TGTGCCAGTAGTATAGGGGTAGGAGTTGAAGCTTTCTTT. The chain combines TRBV19 with TRBJ1-1; D is ambiguous. This CDR3 comprises 13 residues. Germline V gives CDR1 LNHDA, CDR2 SQIVND (reference sequence). The V end was cut by 1 base, the J end by 7 bases, with 10 bases between.

This sequence joins TRBV5-1 and TRBJ2-2; TRBD2 matches 7 bases. The V gene end was trimmed by 4 bases and the J gene end by 5 bases; junction bases not matched to a gene: 11. This CDR3 is 16 amino acids long. Germline V gene sequence: CDR1 SGHRS, CDR2 YFSETQ. CDR3 DNA sequence: TGCGCCAGCAGCCTGACCTCTAGCGGCGCGACCGGGGAGCTGTTTTTT. Translating gives CASSLTSSGATGELFF.

The V call is TRBV7-9, the J call TRBJ1-1, with unresolved D. CDR3 length: 11 residues. The ends were cut back, 6 bases at V and 2 bases at J, with 4 bases in the middle. CDR1 is SEHNR, CDR2 FQNEAQ, per germline (reference sequence). CDR3 loop: CASRSNTEAFF. CDR3 DNA: TGTGCCAGCAGGAGCAACACTGAAGCTTTCTTT.

The rearrangement links TRBV7-9 to TRBJ2-7; TRBD1 might be the D (5 bases). Per the germline V gene, CDR1 is SEHNR and CDR2 is FQNEAQ (reference sequence). CDR3 length: 13 residues. Trimming took 1 base from V and 5 from J, leaving 9 bases between them. Here the CDR3 DNA reads TGTGCCAGCAGCTTAGATGAAGGGGACGAGCAGTACTTC. It translates to CASSLDEGDEQYF.

CDR3 bases: TGTGCCAGCAGCTCGGGACCCGTCGAGCCCCAGCATTTT. This codes for CASSSGPVEPQHF. This chain links TRBV5-6 with TRBJ1-5, with a weak D call TRBD1 (5 bases). The germline V gene encodes CDR1 SGHDT and CDR2 YYEEEE. The CDR3 runs 13 residues. V shed 3 bases and J shed 8 bases, with 12 bases lying between them.

The V gene is TRBV28, the J gene TRBJ1-4, with D possibly TRBD1 on 5 matching bases. This CDR3 has 16 residues. The germline gives CDR1 MDHEN, CDR2 SYDVKM. The V gene lost 2 bases and the J gene lost 5 bases, with 15 bases spanning the gap. The CDR3: CASSLRQGVRNEKLFF. CDR3 coding DNA: TGTGCCAGCAGTTTACGGCAGGGCGTAAGAAATGAAAAACTGTTTTTT.

The chain couples TRBV27 to TRBJ1-5; D perhaps matches TRBD1 (6 bases). V was clipped by 1 base and J by 6 bases, with 10 bases between them. CDR1 is MNHEY, CDR2 SMNVEV, per germline (reference sequence). This CDR3 has 14 residues. In DNA, the CDR3 is TGTGCCAGCAGTTTATTGGGGGCAGGTCAGCCCCAGCATTTT. Its protein is CASSLLGAGQPQHF.

This sequence joins TRBV5-1 and TRBJ2-2; either TRBD1 or TRBD2 may fit D (6 bases each). Looked up from germline, CDR1 is SGHRS and CDR2 is YFSETQ. The CDR3 totals 15 residues. The germline V and J ends were trimmed by 1 base and 5 bases, with 12 bases remaining between them. CDR3 DNA sequence: TGCGCCAGCAGCTTGTCCGGGGGCGTAACCGGGGAGCTGTTTTTT. It yields the protein CASSLSGGVTGELFF.

The V and J genes are TRBV5-1 and TRBJ2-7; D gene unclear. CDR3 length equals 13 residues. V lost 0 bases, J lost 7 bases, and 11 bases lay in between. Germline lookup yields CDR1 SGHRS and CDR2 YFSETQ. CDR3 in DNA: TGCGCCAGCAGCTTGGAAGGACCCGGGGAGCAGTACTTC. Amino acid sequence: CASSLEGPGEQYF. Variable domain in full (rest from reference TRBV5-1 and TRBJ2-7): KAGVTQTPRYLIKTRGQQVTLSCSPISGHRSVSWYQQTPGQGLQFLFEYFSETQRNKGNFPGRFSGRQFSNSRSEMNVSTLELGDSALYLCASSLEGPGEQYFGPGTRLTVT.